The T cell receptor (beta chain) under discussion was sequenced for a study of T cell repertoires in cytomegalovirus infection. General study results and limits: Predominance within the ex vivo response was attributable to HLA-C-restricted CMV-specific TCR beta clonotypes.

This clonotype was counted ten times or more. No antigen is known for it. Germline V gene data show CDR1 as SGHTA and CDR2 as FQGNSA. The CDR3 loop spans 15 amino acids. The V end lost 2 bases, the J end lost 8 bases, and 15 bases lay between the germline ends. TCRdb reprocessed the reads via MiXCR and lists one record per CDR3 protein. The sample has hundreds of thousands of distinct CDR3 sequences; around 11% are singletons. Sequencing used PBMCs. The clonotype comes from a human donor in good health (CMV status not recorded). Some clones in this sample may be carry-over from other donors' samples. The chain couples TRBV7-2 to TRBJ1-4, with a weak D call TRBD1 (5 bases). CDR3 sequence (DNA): TGTGCCAGCAGCTTACTCGGCCAGGGACGAGAAAAACTGTTTTTT. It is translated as CASSLLGQGREKLFF.